The clone carrying this T cell receptor beta chain was picked up a small number of times. Its target is not known. Using its own MiXCR run on the 5' RACE reads, TCRdb lists one record per CDR3 protein. This table holds 450,000 or so distinct CDR3 sequences, 24% found once. This sample is drawn from a study of identical twins. Whole-study findings and limits: Abundant cord blood beta clonotypes carried fewer insertions; memory repertoires showed none.

V lost 1 base to trimming and J lost 3 bases, with 13 bases between them. The CDR3 is 17 residues long. CDR1 SEHNR and CDR2 FQNEAQ come from the germline V gene (reference sequence). These data were also reused for a study on T cells expressing NK-cell markers.

Sequences were obtained from CD4+ T cells sorted from blood. The chain is built from TRBV7-9 and TRBJ2-6; D could derive from TRBD1 or TRBD2 (6 bases each). The receptor was isolated from a woman between 18 and 29 years old in good health. DNA for the CDR3: TGTGCCAGCAGCTTAGATCGGGGGCTACGTGGGGCCAACGTCCTGACTTTC. Translated: CASSLDRGLRGANVLTF.